What follows describes a single T cell receptor (beta chain). Its antigen has not been determined. No base-level quality is on record; no much larger clone is a single base apart. This specimen belongs to a study of post-analysis software for immune sequencing data (dated by TCRdb to 2014 to 2015). Study-wide context: Disease courses on record covered relapsing-remitting, secondary progressive and progressive-relapsing multiple sclerosis, though some patients had no subtype annotation. The patient repertoires were compared against around 11 previously published healthy control repertoires obtained from donors aged roughly 6 to 26 years. A subset of samples was prepared in parallel using single-end sample barcoding, then pooled and co-amplified after Illumina adapter ligation.

The full study reports these points: Several TRBV segments, including TRBV5-6, TRBV5-1 and TRBV20-1, were significantly more frequent in patients than controls. The multiple sclerosis patient group was slightly younger than the control group. Multiple sclerosis patients had significantly lower normalized Chao1 diversity than controls, a result that suggests substantial peripheral T-cell clonal expansion. Direct clustering with F measure showed strong co-clustering of samples prepared in the same batch, prompting a batch-effect correction.

The receptor library was made with PCR. TCRdb names Illumina HiSeq 2500 as the instrument used. To reduce PCR and sequencing biases, unique molecular identifiers were built into the TCR beta cDNA libraries. Every 1 to 10 million input T cells yielded approximately 500,000 cDNA molecules, meaning each molecule approximated one T cell. The patient libraries were prepared and sequenced using the same protocol as the earlier healthy control dataset. Within a given batch, samples were prepared together, multiplexed and sequenced on the same HiSeq lane. The published analysis was carried out like this. Raw barcoded reads were processed with MIGEC, discarding single-read molecular identifier groups before consensus assembly and CDR3 extraction. Clonotype tables were post-analysed with VDJtools, and diversity was normalized by down-sampling all datasets to the smallest sample size. To correct batch-related cross-sample contamination, repertoire overlap clustering matched CDR3 amino acid sequences but not nucleotide sequences. TCRdb ran its own pipeline on the public reads, namely fastp trimming at Q25 and MiXCR clone calling, and kept in-frame beta chains. Rows are unified per CDR3 protein, each entry keeping the most common DNA and genes. Here the V and J calls rest on TCRdb's processing, not on the authors' analysis. The sample table holds roughly 620,000 distinct CDR3 sequences, of which roughly two fifths were seen once. The leading ten clones occupy 1.5% to 2% of the sample.

TCR beta repertoires were profiled from peripheral blood of about a dozen young patients with multiple sclerosis to demonstrate the VDJtools post-analysis software. The patients with multiple sclerosis were children and adolescents between about 6 and 16 years of age. From the cysteine through the phenylalanine, the CDR3 covers 13 amino acids. The entry retains the CDR3 DNA only, 39 bases that are in frame from base 1. CDR1 and CDR2 are read off the germline V gene as MGHDK and SYGVNS. V lost 1 base and J lost 5 bases; the stretch between them is 8 bases long. The source of this sequence is a girl aged 10-17 years with multiple sclerosis. Sequenced: blood. The chain employs TRBV25-1 and TRBJ1-1, with the D gene too uncertain to name. CDR3 region: CASSESARTEAFF. The DNA is as follows: TGTGCCAGCAGTGAATCGGCTAGGACTGAAGCTTTCTTT.